The rows below give T cell receptor beta chains drawn from one sample of a study of blood T cells in healthy people across ages. Each CDR3 protein is one row after TCRdb ran MiXCR on the 5' RACE reads. The table records approximately 1.5 million distinct CDR3 sequences, about 35% of them present only once. Sample: blood. The origin of the receptors is a woman in her twenties or thirties in good health. The CDR3 runs from the conserved cysteine through the conserved F or W. A D gene is named only where the DNA matches it firmly. Size values are once, few and many counts, or a class for expanded clones, and some rows have none.

J gene | CDR3 length | D gene | V gene | clone size | CDR3 DNA | CDR3 protein
TRBJ2-3 | 13 | - | TRBV4-1 | - | TGCGCCAGCAGCCAGAGGACTGCCGATACGCAGTATTTT | CASSQRTADTQYF
TRBJ1-2 | 16 | TRBD1 | TRBV3-1 | - | TGTGCCAGCAGCAATCCCAGCGGGACAGCGAACTATGGCTACACCTTC | CASSNPSGTANYGYTF
TRBJ1-6 | 14 | TRBD1 | TRBV27 | few | TGTGCCAGCAGGGGATTAACAGGGGCCTCACCCCTCCACTTT | CASRGLTGASPLHF
TRBJ2-1 | 16 | TRBD2 | TRBV7-3 | - | TGTGCCAGCAGCTTAGGAGCGGGGGCCATCTACAATGAGCAGTTCTTC | CASSLGAGAIYNEQFF
TRBJ2-7 | 13 | - | TRBV20-1 | - | TGCAGTGCCGCGGACAGAGGCCCCTACGAGCAGTACTTC | CSAADRGPYEQYF
TRBJ1-2 | 13 | - | TRBV7-3 | once | TGTGCCGGCAGCTTAGATGGGACGCGTGGCTACACCTTC | CAGSLDGTRGYTF
TRBJ2-7 | 14 | TRBD1 | TRBV20-1 | - | TGCAGTGCTACCGAGGGGACAGGGCTTTACGAGCAGTACTTC | CSATEGTGLYEQYF
TRBJ1-5 | 13 | - | TRBV20-1 | once | TGCAGTGCTAGAAGGACTAGCAATCAGCCCCAGCATTTT | CSARRTSNQPQHF
TRBJ2-1 | 14 | - | TRBV2 | - | TGTGCCAGCAGCGGGCGGACCATGAGGAATGAGCAGTTCTTC | CASSGRTMRNEQFF
TRBJ2-5 | 13 | - | TRBV12-3/TRBV12-4 | few | TGTGCCAGCTATAATCCGGCCCAAGAGACCCAGTACTTC | CASYNPAQETQYF
TRBJ1-4 | 15 | - | TRBV6-1 | few | TGTGCCAGCAGTGAAGGGGACCGACAGAATGAAAAACTGTTTTTT | CASSEGDRQNEKLFF
TRBJ2-3 | 15 | - | TRBV2 | - | TGTGCCAGCAGTTATGGCCATTCTAGCACAGATACGCAGTATTTT | CASSYGHSSTDTQYF
TRBJ1-1 | 14 | - | TRBV7-2 | few | TGTGCCAGCAGCCCCTACAGGGTGAACACTGAAGCTTTCTTT | CASSPYRVNTEAFF
TRBJ1-2 | 16 | - | TRBV7-8 | few | TGTGCCAGCAGCTTAATCGAGTCGTCGGAGGCCTATGGCTACACCTTC | CASSLIESSEAYGYTF
TRBJ2-3 | 13 | TRBD1 | TRBV3-1 | few | TGTGCCAGCAGGACAGGGAAGACAGATACGCAGTATTTT | CASRTGKTDTQYF
TRBJ2-5 | 15 | - | TRBV9 | few | TGTGCCAGCAGCCCCCTCCGGGGAAGGGAAGAGACCCAGTACTTC | CASSPLRGREETQYF
TRBJ2-6 | 15 | TRBD1 | TRBV9 | - | TGTGCCAGCAGCAACCCCCGGACAGGGGTCAACGTCCTGACTTTC | CASSNPRTGVNVLTF
TRBJ1-1 | 13 | - | TRBV20-1 | - | TGCAGTGCTCCTGACAGGTTGGACACTGAAGCTTTCTTT | CSAPDRLDTEAFF
TRBJ1-2 | 12 | TRBD1 | TRBV10-3 | - | TGTGCCATCCAGGGACAGTACTATGGCTACACCTTC | CAIQGQYYGYTF
TRBJ2-1 | 14 | - | TRBV12-3/TRBV12-4 | - | TGTGCCAGCAGTTTCGCTTTACAGCTCAATGAGCAGTTCTTC | CASSFALQLNEQFF
TRBJ1-1 | 13 | - | TRBV28 | - | TGTGCCAGCAGTGCCCTAATGAACACTGAAGCTTTCTTT | CASSALMNTEAFF
TRBJ2-1 | 14 | TRBD1 | TRBV20-1 | - | TGCAGTGCTAGGGCAGGGGGCTCGGGCAATGAGCAGTTCTTC | CSARAGGSGNEQFF
TRBJ2-1 | 18 | TRBD1 | TRBV3-1 | few | TGTGCCAGCAGCCAAGGTCCCTCCGGGACAGGGGGTCTCAATGAGCAGTTCTTC | CASSQGPSGTGGLNEQFF
TRBJ2-1 | 16 | TRBD2 | TRBV13 | once | TGTGCCAGCAGCTTAGTGACGGGAGGGGTAGACGGTGAGCAGTTCTTC | CASSLVTGGVDGEQFF
TRBJ2-7 | 14 | - | TRBV10-3 | - | TGTGCCATCAGTGAGTCTGAGTGGACCTACGAGCAGTACTTC | CAISESEWTYEQYF
TRBJ2-5 | 16 | TRBD1 | TRBV27 | - | TGTGCCAGCAGTGTAGCACAGGGGGATATCCAAGAGACCCAGTACTTC | CASSVAQGDIQETQYF
TRBJ1-6 | 15 | - | TRBV14 | few | TGTGCCAGCAGCCAAGATCGGGTAGGAACCTCACCCCTCCACTTT | CASSQDRVGTSPLHF
TRBJ2-3 | 13 | - | TRBV27 | - | TGTGCCAGCAGTTCGTACGAGACAGATACGCAGTATTTT | CASSSYETDTQYF
TRBJ2-7 | 15 | TRBD2 | TRBV3-1 | few | TGTGCCAGCAGCCAAGTAAGCGGGAGCTCCTACGAGCAGTACTTC | CASSQVSGSSYEQYF
TRBJ1-2 | 15 | TRBD1 | TRBV24-1 | - | TGTGCCACCAGTGGCCGGACAGGGGAGGGGATTGGCTACACCTTC | CATSGRTGEGIGYTF
TRBJ2-1 | 13 | - | TRBV6-2/TRBV6-3 | few | TGTGCCAGCAGTTACTCGATGGAAAATGAGCAGTTCTTC | CASSYSMENEQFF
TRBJ1-2 | 14 | - | TRBV5-6 | - | TGTGCCAGCAGTTTTTCCCAGAGGGCTATTGGCTACACCTTC | CASSFSQRAIGYTF
TRBJ1-6 | 12 | - | TRBV20-1 | few | TGCAGTGCCTCAGAGTGGAATTCACCCCTCCACTTT | CSASEWNSPLHF
TRBJ2-1 | 14 | TRBD2 | TRBV4-1 | - | TGCGCCAGCAACCTCGGACTAGCTTTCTCTGAGCAGTTCTTC | CASNLGLAFSEQFF
TRBJ2-7 | 14 | - | TRBV9 | - | TGTGCCGGCAGCCCTAAACAGGGTGTCTACGAGCAGTACTTC | CAGSPKQGVYEQYF
TRBJ1-5 | 13 | TRBD1 | TRBV2 | few | TGTGCCAGCAGAGACAGGGCTGTACAGCCCCAGCATTTT | CASRDRAVQPQHF
TRBJ2-5 | 14 | - | TRBV5-4 | few | TGTGCCAGCACTCTCGGGGACCACCAAGAGACCCAGTACTTC | CASTLGDHQETQYF
TRBJ2-3 | 15 | - | TRBV7-2 | few | TGTGCCAGCAGCTTAGAGGTTAGCGAACCAGATACGCAGTATTTT | CASSLEVSEPDTQYF
TRBJ2-5 | 15 | - | TRBV21-1 | few | TGTGCCAGCAGCAAAGGAGCCCCCAGAGAAGAGACCCAGTACTTC | CASSKGAPREETQYF
TRBJ2-5 | 13 | TRBD1 | TRBV9 | - | TGTGCCAGCAGCGACCGGACAGGGAAGGAGCAGTACTTC | CASSDRTGKEQYF
TRBJ1-1 | 18 | TRBD1 | TRBV4-1 | few | TGCGCCAGCAGCCATGGCATACAGGGGGGGAAAATGAACACTGAGGCTTTCTTT | CASSHGIQGGKMNTEAFF
TRBJ1-6 | 16 | TRBD1 | TRBV5-1 | few | TGCGCCAGCAGCGGGGGGGACAGAAGCTATAATTCACCCCTCCACTTT | CASSGGDRSYNSPLHF
TRBJ2-1 | 11 | - | TRBV29-1 | many | TGCAGCGTTAGAGGGGCCAATGAGCAGTTCTTC | CSVRGANEQFF
TRBJ2-6 | 14 | - | TRBV9 | few | TGTGCCAGCAGCGTAGAGGCTGGGGCCAACGTCCTGACTTTC | CASSVEAGANVLTF
TRBJ1-1 | 9 | - | TRBV21-1 | - | TGTGCCAGCGAAGGTGAAGCTTTCTTT | CASEGEAFF
TRBJ2-5 | 18 | TRBD2 | TRBV5-1 | - | TGCGCCAGCAGCTCGCCGGGACTAGCGCCGACTGCCCAAGAGACCCAGTACTTC | CASSSPGLAPTAQETQYF
TRBJ2-3 | 17 | - | TRBV19 | - | TGTGCCAGTAGTATGCTCACCGCGGGCTATGGCACAGATACGCAGTATTTT | CASSMLTAGYGTDTQYF
TRBJ2-3 | 15 | TRBD2 | TRBV20-1 | - | TGCAGTGCAGTACGCGGACTAGCGTACACAGATACGCAGTATTTT | CSAVRGLAYTDTQYF